This T cell receptor beta chain was captured by sequencing in a study of regulatory T cells in long-lasting Graves disease. The ends were cut back, 7 bases at V and 3 bases at J, with 10 bases in the middle. The CDR3 spans 11 residues. Germline V gives CDR1 SQVTM, CDR2 ANQGSEA. This clonotype was detected ten times or more. This sample's time point: persistent/refractory GD, antithyroid drugs over 5 years with positive TRAb. PBMCs were the source of the RNA used for TCR sequencing. Combining iRepertoire HTBI primers with Arm-PCR of CDR3 regions, the authors built TCR beta libraries. From the multiplex PCR reads, TCRdb called clonotypes with MiXCR, one entry per CDR3 protein. The sample holds around 450,000 distinct CDR3 sequences, roughly 21% seen once.

The source material was peripheral blood mononuclear cells (PBMCs), sampled when the disease was refractory, from a patient treated with antithyroid drugs. V is TRBV29-1 and J is TRBJ2-7, with unresolved D. The TCR sequence derives from a female donor with Graves disease. Written as DNA, the CDR3 is TGCAGCGGTATTCGAAGCTACGAGCAGTACTTC. Translation gives CSGIRSYEQYF.